The next 17 T cell receptor beta chains were all read from a single sample in a study of PD-1 blockade in classical Hodgkin lymphoma. Profiling relied on immunoSEQ multiplex PCR, and the TCRdb table lists in-frame clones only, not all of them. The sample carries 16,000 or so clones, roughly 80% recorded once. Relapses following autologous stem cell transplantation were seen in all patients, with brentuximab vedotin exposure varying. Magnetic negative selection served to purify CD4+ T cells out of PBMCs that had been thawed. Material: CD4+ T cells from blood, obtained at baseline. Every receptor here comes from a human donor with classical Hodgkin lymphoma.

This chain connects TRBV5-4 to TRBJ2-1; the D gene is possibly TRBD2 (7 bases). The CDR3 contains 16 residues. V lost 5 bases to trimming and J lost 0 bases, with 15 bases between them. Germline-derived CDR1 and CDR2 are SGHNT and YYREEE (reference sequence). CDR3 sequence: CASSLGGLSSYNEQFF. The CDR3 DNA reads as TGTGCCAGCAGTCTCGGGGGGCTCAGCTCCTACAATGAGCAGTTCTTC.

V gene TRBV7-9 combines with J gene TRBJ1-3; 10 bases are a match to TRBD1. V lost 3 bases, J lost 2 bases, and 7 bases stayed unmatched. The CDR3 length is 17 residues. Germline V gene data show CDR1 as SEHNR and CDR2 as FQNEAQ (reference sequence). CDR3 sequence (DNA): TGTGCCAGCAGCTTGGGGGCCGACAGGGGGCCTGGAAACACCATATATTTT. Residues: CASSLGADRGPGNTIYF.

This rearrangement joins TRBV9 to TRBJ2-7; 8 nucleotides agree with TRBD1. The ends lost 3 bases at V and 5 bases at J; junction bases unmatched: 4. Germline lookup yields CDR1 SGDLS and CDR2 YYNGEE. The CDR3 length is 13 residues. The CDR3 loop reads CASSAGQEDEQYF. The CDR3 DNA is TGTGCCAGCAGCGCGGGACAGGAGGACGAGCAGTACTTC. The full variable domain, its missing parts supplied by reference TRBV9 and TRBJ2-7, is DSGVTQTPKHLITATGQRVTLRCSPRSGDLSVYWYQQSLDQGLQFLIQYYNGEERAKGNILERFSAQQFPDLHSELNLSSLELGDSALYFCASSAGQEDEQYFGPGTRLTVT.

This clone was observed once. The rearrangement uses TRBV5-4 and TRBJ2-2; the D is unclear. This CDR3 comprises 13 residues. Looked up from germline, CDR1 is SGHNT and CDR2 is YYREEE (reference sequence). The V end lost 0 bases, the J end lost 7 bases, and 7 bases lay between the germline ends. The chain's CDR3 is CASSLGRDGELFF. CDR3 in DNA: TGTGCCAGCAGCTTGGGCCGCGACGGGGAGCTGTTTTTT.

V and J are TRBV6-5 and TRBJ1-6, with 7 bases that match TRBD1. The CDR3 runs 14 residues. V dropped 7 bases and J dropped 7; count of bases not matched to a gene: 7. CDR1 and CDR2 (germline): MNHEY, SVGAGI. The CDR3 region has the DNA TGTGCCAGCAAATCCGGGACAGAGAATTCACCCCTCCACTTT. Translation: CASKSGTENSPLHF.

This clone was observed a single time. The chain recombines TRBV4-2 with TRBJ1-2; 8 bases align to TRBD1. Looked up from germline, CDR1 is LGHNA and CDR2 is YNFKEQ. The CDR3 has 15 amino acids. V shed 5 bases and J 4 bases; nucleotides not matched to a gene: 9. For the CDR3, the DNA is TGTGCCAGCAGCGGGACAGGAAGCTTCCTCTATGGCTACACCTTC. Protein product: CASSGTGSFLYGYTF.

V and J are TRBV6-5 and TRBJ1-5, with D maybe TRBD1 (5 bases). The V gene's germline CDR1 is MNHEY and CDR2 SVGAGI. V lost 2 bases and J 9 bases, leaving 11 bases between the germline ends. The CDR3 sequence is 13 residues long. The CDR3 sequence: CASSYRDLGPQHF. As DNA, the CDR3 is TGTGCCAGCAGTTACAGGGACTTGGGGCCCCAGCATTTT.

The V call is TRBV5-1, the J call TRBJ1-2, with D maybe TRBD1 (6 bases). This CDR3 comprises 14 residues. Trimming took off 0 bases at V and 0 bases at J, with 6 bases between the two ends. Germline V lookup: CDR1 SGHRS, CDR2 YFSETQ. CDR3 DNA sequence: TGCGCCAGCAGCTTGGGGACAGCTAACTATGGCTACACCTTC. It specifies CASSLGTANYGYTF.

The V gene is TRBV7-9, the J gene TRBJ2-3; D gene ambiguous. The germline gives CDR1 SEHNR, CDR2 FQNEAQ (reference sequence). This CDR3 has 12 amino acids. The V and J ends lost 5 bases and 2 bases respectively, with 5 bases between them. CDR3 amino acids: CASSPVTDTQYF. For the CDR3, the DNA is TGTGCCAGCAGCCCCGTCACAGATACGCAGTATTTT.

This clone was picked up a small number of times. The rearrangement links TRBV6-5 to TRBJ1-2; D is perhaps TRBD1 (6 bases). Germline V gene lookup returns CDR1 MNHEY and CDR2 SVGAGI. This CDR3 is 12 amino acids long. The germline V and J ends were trimmed by 10 bases and 6 bases, with 15 bases remaining between them. CDR3 DNA sequence: TGTGCCACCAAAGTAACAGGGAATGGCTACACCTTC. The encoded protein is CATKVTGNGYTF.

This clone has a handful of counts. Here the CDR3 DNA reads TGTGCCAGCAGTTACTCAGGGACAAACAATTCACCCCTCCACTTT. This gives the protein CASSYSGTNNSPLHF. The V gene is TRBV6-5, the J gene TRBJ1-6, with a tentative D call TRBD1 (6 bases). The CDR3 is 15 residues long. CDR1 is MNHEY, CDR2 SVGAGI, per germline. V lost 0 bases and J lost 7, with 10 bases in between.

This clone was recorded a few times. The V and J genes are TRBV6-5 and TRBJ2-1; D may be TRBD2 (5 bases). V lost 8 bases to trimming and J lost 9 bases, with 17 bases between them. This CDR3 comprises 13 residues. CDR1 is MNHEY and CDR2 is SVGAGI in the germline V gene. The CDR3: CASATSPTGEQFF. The CDR3, as DNA: TGTGCCAGCGCTACTAGTCCCACGGGTGAGCAGTTCTTC.

This chain joins TRBV19 and TRBJ2-7; tentatively, D is TRBD1 (6 bases). The germline V gene has CDR1 LNHDA and CDR2 SQIVND (reference sequence). CDR3 length equals 14 residues. The ends were cut back, 3 bases at V and 3 bases at J, with 12 bases in the middle. The CDR3 protein is CASSMGTGNYEQYF. The CDR3 bases are TGTGCCAGTAGTATGGGAACAGGGAACTACGAGCAGTACTTC.

V gene TRBV7-9 combines with J gene TRBJ1-2; D is unresolved. The CDR3 consists of 16 residues. Per the germline V gene, CDR1 is SEHNR and CDR2 is FQNEAQ (reference sequence). Trimming removed 5 bases from V and 2 bases from J, with 18 bases in between. Written as DNA, the CDR3 is TGTGCCAGCAGCCAACCTCGGGTCACAGCGAACTATGGCTACACCTTC. Residues: CASSQPRVTANYGYTF.

V gene TRBV7-9 combines with J gene TRBJ2-3, with no clear D. There are 14 residues in the CDR3. Germline CDR1 reads SEHNR; CDR2 reads FQNEAQ (reference sequence). Between the trimmed V and J ends, which lost 5 bases and 4 bases, there was a span of 13 bases. The CDR3 sequence: CASSPSLVPDTQYF. The CDR3 nucleotides read TGTGCCAGCAGCCCCTCCCTAGTCCCAGATACGCAGTATTTT.

The rearrangement joins TRBV27 to TRBJ2-1, with D tentatively TRBD2 (6 bases). Germline V gives CDR1 MNHEY, CDR2 SMNVEV (reference sequence). The germline V and J ends were trimmed by 5 bases and 5 bases, with 7 bases remaining between them. The CDR3 is made up of 12 amino acids. CDR3 sequence (DNA): TGTGCCAGCAGTGAGCGGGACAATGAGCAGTTCTTC. Amino acids: CASSERDNEQFF.

The sample holds one count of this clone. The CDR3 DNA follows: TGTGCCAGCTCACCGGAACAGGGGTGGGAGACCCAGTACTTC. It translates to CASSPEQGWETQYF. V gene TRBV18 combines with J gene TRBJ2-5; TRBD1 aligns across 7 bases. There are 14 residues in the CDR3. Germline V CDR1 and CDR2: KGHSH, LQKENI. V dropped 3 bases and J dropped 5; count of bases not matched to a gene: 6.